This T cell receptor (beta chain) was captured in a study of T cell changes during pregnancy in multiple sclerosis. Assay used: immunoSEQ multiplex PCR; TCRdb lists only in-frame clones, some missing. The sample holds 65,000 to 90,000 clones, approximately 92% seen once. In its sample, this clone was seen once. This CDR3 is built from 15 residues. The V end was cut by 4 bases, the J end by 5 bases, with 17 bases between. Germline values: CDR1 SGHTA, CDR2 FQGTGA. This material consisted of peripheral blood, taken in the third trimester of pregnancy. The TCR was taken from a female donor in good health, enrolled as a control in a pregnancy study. This chain connects TRBV7-3 to TRBJ2-5; tentative D call: TRBD2 (5 bases). CDR3 in DNA: TGTGCCAGCAGCTCCCTCGGCGCTCCGGGGGAGACCCAGTACTTC. This translates into CASSSLGAPGETQYF.